The T cell receptor beta chain described here comes from a study of blood T cell repertoires in COVID-19. Study background: The analysed material was cDNA or gDNA that came from T cells, B-cell-depleted T cells, or PBMCs.

Authors' data handling: Quantification of nucleated cells was approximated via reference gene primer amplification. Sequencing used immunoSEQ multiplex PCR; TCRdb keeps in-frame clones, though not all of them. Clone size and the V and J calls come from that table; the DNA yielded D and trimming. Here the sample spans about 140,000 clones, approximately 80% being singletons. Germline CDR1 KGHSH, CDR2 LQKENI. V was shortened by 3 bases and J by 4 bases, with 7 bases between the two germline ends. The CDR3 contains 13 residues. This sequence joins TRBV18 and TRBJ1-3; D is uncertain. Sequences were obtained from PBMCs or T cells enriched from blood (not recorded which). The sequence was obtained from a man in his 70s who had been exposed to COVID-19. The CDR3 spells CASSPNPGNTIYF. The CDR3 region has the DNA TGTGCCAGCTCACCTAATCCCGGAAACACCATATATTTT.